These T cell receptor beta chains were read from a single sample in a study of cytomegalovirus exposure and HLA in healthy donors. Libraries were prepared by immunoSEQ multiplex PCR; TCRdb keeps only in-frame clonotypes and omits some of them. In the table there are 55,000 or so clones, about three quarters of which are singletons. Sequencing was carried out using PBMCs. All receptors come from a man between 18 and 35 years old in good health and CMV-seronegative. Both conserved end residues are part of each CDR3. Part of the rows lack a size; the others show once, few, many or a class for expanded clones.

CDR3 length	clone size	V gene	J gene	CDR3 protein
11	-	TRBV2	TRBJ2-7	CASRALEPQYF
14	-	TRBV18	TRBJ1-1	CASSLELRNTEAFF
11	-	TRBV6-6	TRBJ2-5	CALGSSGTQYF
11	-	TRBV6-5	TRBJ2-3	CASGRAGTQYF
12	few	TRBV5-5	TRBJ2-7	CASSLEGAEQYF
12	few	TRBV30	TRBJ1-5	CAWGRGGQPQHF
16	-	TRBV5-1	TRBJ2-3	CASSQTSGRETDTQYF
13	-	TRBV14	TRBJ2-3	CASSQERADTQYF
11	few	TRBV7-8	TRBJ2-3	CASSPLDTQYF
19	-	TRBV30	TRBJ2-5	CAWSVPRLAGSFPKETQYF
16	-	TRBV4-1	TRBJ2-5	CASSQVSGGRAETQYF
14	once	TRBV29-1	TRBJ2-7	CSVVEDRGLYEQYF
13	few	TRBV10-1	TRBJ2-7	CASSETGTYEQYF
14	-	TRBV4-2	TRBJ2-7	CASSHTSGDYEQYF
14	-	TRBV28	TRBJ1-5	CASTMDRVNQPQHF
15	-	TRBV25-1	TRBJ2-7	CASSDGDWASYEQYF
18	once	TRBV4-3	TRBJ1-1	CASSQDHKWTGVNTEAFF
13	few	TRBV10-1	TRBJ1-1	CASSVGWSTEAFF
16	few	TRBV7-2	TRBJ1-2	CASSLALDGSRYGYTF
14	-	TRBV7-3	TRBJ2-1	CASSSLAGGNEQFF
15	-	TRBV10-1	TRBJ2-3	CASSDHSGNLDTQYF
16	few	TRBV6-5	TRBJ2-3	CASSSKREARVDTQYF
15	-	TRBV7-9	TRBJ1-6	CASSSSDRELAPLHF
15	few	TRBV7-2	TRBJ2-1	CASSLEGARVREQFF
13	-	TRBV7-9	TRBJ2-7	CASSPPPGYEQYF
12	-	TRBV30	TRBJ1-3	CAWNRDADTIYF
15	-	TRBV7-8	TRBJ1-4	CASSLLPRGDEKLFF
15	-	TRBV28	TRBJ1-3	CASSSGVGSGNTIYF